A single sample gave rise to the 14 T cell receptor beta chains below, sequenced in a study of OX40 agonist ivuxolimab in advanced cancers. Using immunoSEQ multiplex PCR, the repertoire was profiled, and TCRdb retains in-frame clones only, with some absent. The sample holds approximately 18,000 clones, roughly four fifths seen once. Sequenced here: CD4+ or CD8+ T cells sorted from blood, sampled in a trial of the OX40 agonist ivuxolimab. The origin of the receptors is an adult with an advanced solid tumor such as melanoma, head and neck, liver or kidney cancer.

The chain is built from TRBV12-5 and TRBJ2-5, with a weak D call TRBD2 (6 bases). This CDR3 contains 12 residues. Germline loops: CDR1 LGHNT, CDR2 FRNRAP. The CDR3 sequence is CASTGTQETQYF. The DNA of the CDR3 is TGTGCCAGCACCGGGACTCAAGAGACCCAGTACTTC. The full variable domain, rest sourced from reference TRBV12-5 and TRBJ2-5, is DARVTQTPRHKVTEMGQEVTMRCQPILGHNTVFWYRQTMMQGLELLAYFRNRAPLDDSGMPKDRFSAEMPDATLATLKIQPSEPRDSAVYFCASTGTQETQYFGPGTRLLVL.

About this clone: At one end the junction does not follow the germline gene, possibly because of a read error. The gene calls are TRBV27 and TRBJ1-2; D uncertain. Germline-derived CDR1 and CDR2 are MNHEY and SMNVEV (reference sequence). The CDR3 runs 15 residues. CDR3 bases: TGTGCCAACAGTTTAGCCTTTGGCAGTATCTATGGCTACACCTTC. This translates into CANSLAFGSIYGYTF.

This sequence joins TRBV9 and TRBJ2-4; no clear D. The CDR3 runs 13 residues. The V gene lost 4 bases and the J gene lost 5 bases, with 10 bases spanning the gap. The germline CDR1 and CDR2 sequences are SGDLS and YYNGEE. The CDR3 reads CASSHNPENIQYF. The CDR3 DNA sequence: TGTGCCAGCAGCCATAATCCGGAAAACATTCAGTACTTC.

The J gene is TRBJ2-5, the V gene TRBV11-2, with D possibly being TRBD2 (6 bases). This CDR3 is built from 15 residues. V was pared by 5 bases and J by 5 bases, with 18 bases between. Germline assignment: CDR1 SGHAT and CDR2 FQNNGV. The CDR3: CASSPPTTRRETQYF. In DNA, the CDR3 is TGTGCCAGCAGCCCCCCGACGACTAGACGGGAGACCCAGTACTTC. The entire variable domain, with the rest obtained from reference TRBV11-2 and TRBJ2-5, is as follows: EAGVAQSPRYKIIEKRQSVAFWCNPISGHATLYWYQQILGQGPKLLIQFQNNGVVDDSQLPKDRFSAERLKGVDSTLKIQPAKLEDSAVYLCASSPPTTRRETQYFGPGTRLLVL.

The rearrangement joins TRBV19 to TRBJ2-2; TRBD2 agrees at 7 bases. The CDR3 is 16 amino acids. Germline CDR1 is LNHDA and CDR2 is SQIVND (reference sequence). Trimming at V came to 4 bases and at J to 2 bases, leaving 7 bases not matched to a gene. The CDR3 DNA reads as TGTGCCAGTAGTACCCGCCTAGCGGACAACACCGGGGAGCTGTTTTTT. It codes for CASSTRLADNTGELFF. Complete variable domain (other parts from reference TRBV19 and TRBJ2-2): DGGITQSPKYLFRKEGQNVTLSCEQNLNHDAMYWYRQDPGQGLRLIYYSQIVNDFQKGDIAEGYSVSREKKESFPLTVTSAQKNPTAFYLCASSTRLADNTGELFFGEGSRLTVL.

J is TRBJ2-7 and V is TRBV7-9, with D tentatively TRBD1 (5 bases). The germline CDR1 and CDR2 sequences are SEHNR and FQNEAQ (reference sequence). V lost 5 bases to trimming and J lost 1 base, with 15 bases between them. The CDR3 runs to 15 residues. CDR3 residues: CASSMTARASYEQYF. CDR3 DNA sequence: TGTGCCAGCAGCATGACAGCCCGGGCGTCCTACGAGCAGTACTTC.

The rearrangement joins TRBV11-3 to TRBJ2-2; TRBD1 agrees at 10 bases. Germline values: CDR1 SGHNT, CDR2 YENEEA. The CDR3 has 16 residues. With V trimmed by 4 bases and J by 7 bases, 9 bases remained unmatched. CDR3 DNA: TGTGCCAGCAGCTCCGGAGCGGGACAGGGGAACGGGGAGCTGTTTTTT. Its translation is CASSSGAGQGNGELFF.

This clone showed up just a few times. Other nucleotide sequences from this sample produce the same CDR3. This chain links TRBV6-4 with TRBJ2-3, with a weak D call TRBD1 (5 bases). CDR1 and CDR2 from the germline V gene are MRHNA and SNTAGT. CDR3 size: 15 residues. V lost 2 bases and J lost 0, with 9 bases in between. CDR3 coding DNA: TGTGCCAGCAGTGACGGGCAGGGTAGCACAGATACGCAGTATTTT. As protein: CASSDGQGSTDTQYF.

This clone was seen a handful of times. The chain recombines TRBV16 with TRBJ1-2; D unclear. Germline V gives CDR1 KGHSY, CDR2 FQNENV. CDR3 length: 15 amino acids. V gave up 2 bases and J gave up 4 bases, with 14 bases separating them. The CDR3 is CASSQSKSRAYGYTF. CDR3 DNA sequence: TGTGCCAGCAGCCAAAGTAAGAGTCGCGCCTATGGCTACACCTTC. Full variable domain (missing parts from reference TRBV16 and TRBJ1-2): GEEVAQTPKHLVRGEGQKAKLYCAPIKGHSYVFWYQQVLKNEFKFLISFQNENVFDETGMPKERFSAKCLPNSPCSLEIQATKLEDSAVYFCASSQSKSRAYGYTFGSGTRLTVV.

This clone was observed a single time. V usage is TRBV7-9 and J usage is TRBJ2-2; 13 nucleotides line up with TRBD2. Germline V gene data show CDR1 as SEHNR and CDR2 as FQNEAQ (reference sequence). This CDR3 contains 18 residues. The V gene end was trimmed by 5 bases and the J gene end by 0 bases; junction bases not matched to a gene: 6. CDR3 protein: CASSDRLAGGPNTGELFF. The CDR3 DNA reads as TGTGCCAGCAGCGACCGACTAGCGGGGGGCCCGAACACCGGGGAGCTGTTTTTT.

This chain joins TRBV6-4 and TRBJ1-1, with no clear D. There are 10 residues in the CDR3. CDR1 and CDR2 (germline): MRHNA, SNTAGT. The ends were cut back, 5 bases at V and 11 bases at J, with 9 bases in the middle. This CDR3 reads CASSYTWAFF. CDR3 DNA: TGTGCCAGCAGTTACACTTGGGCTTTCTTT.

In the case of this clone: Since a far larger clone is one base different, this is likely a read error. The rearrangement links TRBV5-1 to TRBJ2-7, with D possibly matching TRBD1 (6 bases). Germline lookup yields CDR1 SGHRS and CDR2 YFSETQ. V was cut by 5 bases and J by 2 bases, with 20 bases left in between. This CDR3 is 16 amino acids long. The CDR3, as DNA: TGCGCCAGCAGTTCCGGTTGGGACACGAGAGCCTACGAGCAGTACTTC. Its translation is CASSSGWDTRAYEQYF.

The chain has TRBV20-1 and TRBJ2-7; tentatively, D is TRBD2 (6 bases). Germline V CDR1 and CDR2: DFQATT, SNEGSKA (reference sequence). The CDR3 covers 11 residues. V was trimmed by 6 bases and J by 9 bases, leaving 15 bases between them. The CDR3 sequence is CSAPGRGGQYF. In nucleotides, the CDR3 is TGCAGTGCCCCGGGGCGGGGAGGGCAGTACTTC.

This clone is labeled medium-sized. The V and J genes are TRBV7-9 and TRBJ2-1; 7 bases agree with TRBD1. The CDR3 is 13 residues long. Trimming at V came to 8 bases and at J to 7 bases, leaving 8 bases not matched to a gene. Germline lookup yields CDR1 SEHNR and CDR2 FQNEAQ (reference sequence). CDR3 sequence reads: CASDSRQGNEQFF. The CDR3 bases are TGTGCCAGCGACTCTCGACAGGGAAATGAGCAGTTCTTC.